The clone carrying this T cell receptor (beta chain) was seen a few times. Amplified TCR beta CDR3 regions came from RNA transcripts. The study used the HTBI primer set for a first-round RT-PCR of the TCR CDR3. TCRdb called the multiplex PCR reads again in MiXCR, with one record for every CDR3 protein. There are approximately 600,000 distinct CDR3 sequences in the sample; approximately 13% occur only once, and more than 4.5% lies in the top ten. This entry belongs to a study of T cells in Graves' hyperthyroidism and ophthalmopathy. Predating any ophthalmopathy symptoms, the blood sample was taken at first hyperthyroidism diagnosis. Extraction of PBMCs used roughly 9.6 ml of fresh peripheral blood. The CDR3 runs 15 residues. V lost 3 bases to trimming and J lost 5 bases; unmatched junction nucleotides: 10. The germline V gene has CDR1 LNHDA and CDR2 SQIVND (reference sequence).

Sequenced input: blood. This clonotype was obtained from a woman in her thirties with Graves' hyperthyroidism that later progressed to Graves' ophthalmopathy. The chain links TRBV19 to TRBJ2-7; 7 nucleotides match TRBD1. The CDR3 loop reads CASSIRGREGHEQYF. The CDR3 DNA sequence: TGTGCCAGTAGTATCAGGGGGAGAGAGGGCCACGAGCAGTACTTC.